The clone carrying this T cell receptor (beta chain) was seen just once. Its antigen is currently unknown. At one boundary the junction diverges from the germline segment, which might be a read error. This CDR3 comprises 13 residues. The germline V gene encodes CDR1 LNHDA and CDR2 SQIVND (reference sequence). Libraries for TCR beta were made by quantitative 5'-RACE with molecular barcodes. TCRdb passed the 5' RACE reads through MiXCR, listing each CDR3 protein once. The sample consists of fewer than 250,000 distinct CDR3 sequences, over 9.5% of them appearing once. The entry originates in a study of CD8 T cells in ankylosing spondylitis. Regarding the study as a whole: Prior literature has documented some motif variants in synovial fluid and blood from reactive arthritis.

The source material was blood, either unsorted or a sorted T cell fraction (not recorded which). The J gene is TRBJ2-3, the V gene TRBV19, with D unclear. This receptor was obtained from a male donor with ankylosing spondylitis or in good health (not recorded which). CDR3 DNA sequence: TGTGCCGGTAGTAACCGCTTCACAGATACGCAGTATTTT. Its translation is CAGSNRFTDTQYF.